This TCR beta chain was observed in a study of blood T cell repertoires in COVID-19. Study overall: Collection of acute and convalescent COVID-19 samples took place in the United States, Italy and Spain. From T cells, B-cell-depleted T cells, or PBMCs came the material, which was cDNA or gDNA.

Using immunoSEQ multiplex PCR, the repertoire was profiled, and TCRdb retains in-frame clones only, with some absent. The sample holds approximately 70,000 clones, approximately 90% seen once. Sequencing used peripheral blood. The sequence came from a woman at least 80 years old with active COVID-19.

CDR3 DNA: TGTGCCAGCAGCTTAACGGGGGACACAAAAGCCAAAAACATTCAGTACTTC. Protein: CASSLTGDTKAKNIQYF. The J gene is TRBJ2-4, the V gene TRBV7-3; a possible D gene is TRBD1 (6 bases). The CDR3 is 17 residues long. The V gene's germline CDR1 is SGHTA and CDR2 FQGTGA. V lost 0 bases, J lost 0 bases, and 12 bases lay in between.